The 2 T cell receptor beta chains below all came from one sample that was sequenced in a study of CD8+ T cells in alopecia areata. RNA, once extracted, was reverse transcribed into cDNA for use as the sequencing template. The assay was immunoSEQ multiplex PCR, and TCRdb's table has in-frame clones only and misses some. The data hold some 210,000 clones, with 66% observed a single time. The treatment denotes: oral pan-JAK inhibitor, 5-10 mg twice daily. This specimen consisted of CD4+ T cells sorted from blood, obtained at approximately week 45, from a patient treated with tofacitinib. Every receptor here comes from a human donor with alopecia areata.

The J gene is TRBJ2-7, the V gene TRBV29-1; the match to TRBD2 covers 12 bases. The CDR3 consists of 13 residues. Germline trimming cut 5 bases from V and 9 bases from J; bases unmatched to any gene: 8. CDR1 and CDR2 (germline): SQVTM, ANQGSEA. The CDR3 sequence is CSVRTSGALRQYF. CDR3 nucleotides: TGCAGCGTTAGGACTAGCGGGGCCCTAAGGCAGTACTTC.

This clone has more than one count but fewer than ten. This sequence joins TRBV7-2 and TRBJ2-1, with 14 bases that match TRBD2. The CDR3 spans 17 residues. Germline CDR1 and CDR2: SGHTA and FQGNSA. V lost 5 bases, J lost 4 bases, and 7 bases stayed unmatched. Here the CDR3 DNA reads TGTGCCAGCAGCCTCGGGACTAGCGGGGGAGTATACAATGAGCAGTTCTTC. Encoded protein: CASSLGTSGGVYNEQFF.